These 6 T cell receptor beta chains came from one sample sequenced in a study of T cell responses to AZD1222 COVID-19 vaccine. TCRdb's copy holds only in-frame clones and misses some; the assay was immunoSEQ multiplex PCR. The sample lists 130,000 or so clones, 94% seen once, with 6% to 7% in the top ten. The specimen was peripheral blood, collected on day 0 of AZD1222 vaccination. All receptors come from an adult in good health.

The chain has TRBV19 and TRBJ1-5; the D is unclear. There are 15 residues in the CDR3. V was cut by 5 bases and J by 0 bases, with 11 bases left in between. In germline, CDR1 is LNHDA, CDR2 SQIVND (reference sequence). CDR3 in DNA: TGTGCCAGTAGTGTGGACGGGAGTAGCAATCAGCCCCAGCATTTT. It yields the protein CASSVDGSSNQPQHF.

V is TRBV19 and J is TRBJ1-4, with TRBD1 matching over 7 bases. The CDR3 covers 13 residues. Germline V lookup: CDR1 LNHDA, CDR2 SQIVND (reference sequence). Trimming took 1 base from V and 7 from J; bases not matched to a gene: 0. This chain's CDR3 is CASSIAGGEKLFF. For the CDR3, the DNA is TGTGCCAGTAGTATAGCAGGGGGTGAAAAACTGTTTTTT.

This clone was seen only a few times. This chain uses TRBV15 with TRBJ2-1; perhaps TRBD2 as D (5 bases). Germline lookup yields CDR1 LNHNV and CDR2 YYDKDF (reference sequence). The V gene lost 8 bases and the J gene lost 8 bases, with 19 bases spanning the gap. The CDR3 has 14 amino acids. In DNA form, the CDR3 reads TGTGCCACCGCACGGAGGTATGGGATCGATGAGCAGTTCTTC. It is translated as CATARRYGIDEQFF.

The chain couples TRBV29-1 to TRBJ2-1; D perhaps matches TRBD1 (5 bases). CDR1 and CDR2 (germline): SQVTM, ANQGSEA. The CDR3 sequence is 18 residues long. V was shortened by 2 bases and J by 0 bases, with 20 bases between the two germline ends. The CDR3 sequence: CSVERRQGGRFSYNEQFF. CDR3 sequence (DNA): TGCAGCGTTGAAAGGCGGCAGGGCGGAAGGTTCTCCTACAATGAGCAGTTCTTC.

V is TRBV6-5 and J is TRBJ2-2, with no clear D. V was clipped by 0 bases and J by 6 bases, with 14 bases between them. The CDR3 contains 16 residues. Germline V gene lookup returns CDR1 MNHEY and CDR2 SVGAGI. The CDR3 bases are TGTGCCAGCAGTTACTCATTTTCCTTTCTGGCCGGGGAGCTGTTTTTT. It translates to CASSYSFSFLAGELFF.

The chain combines TRBV30 with TRBJ1-5; TRBD1 matches 8 bases. This CDR3 spans 14 amino acids. CDR1 GTSNPN and CDR2 SVGIG come from the germline V gene (reference sequence). V dropped 2 bases and J dropped 5; count of bases not matched to a gene: 5. CDR3 sequence: CAWSTRGRDQPQHF. CDR3 DNA sequence: TGTGCCTGGAGTACCAGGGGGCGCGATCAGCCCCAGCATTTT. The full variable domain, in which reference TRBV30 and TRBJ1-5 provide the parts outside the CDR3, is SQTIHQWPATLVQPVGSPLSLECTVEGTSNPNLYWYRQAAGRGLQLLFYSVGIGQISSEVPQNLSASRPQDRQFILSSKKLLLSDSGFYLCAWSTRGRDQPQHFGDGTRLSIL.